The rows below give T cell receptor beta chains drawn from one sample of a study of control samples from healthy donors and cancer patients. The method was immunoSEQ multiplex PCR; TCRdb's version includes in-frame clones alone and lacks a portion of them. The data contain over 100,000 clones, about nine tenths of them singletons. The specimen was blood. Receptors originate from a human donor in good health. The donor label of this sample is uncertain. The CDR3 runs from the conserved cysteine through the conserved F or W. Each record gives: J gene, D gene, V gene, clone size, CDR3 DNA, CDR3 protein. D genes are given only for firm matches. The size field is filled for only some rows; it gives once, few, many or a size class.

TRBJ1-4	TRBD1	TRBV4-3	-	TGCGCCAGCAGCCAAGACGTTGGGACAGGGTCGGAAAAACTGTTTTTT	CASSQDVGTGSEKLFF
TRBJ2-2	TRBD1	TRBV12-3/TRBV12-4	-	TGTGCCAGCAGCCGACAGGGTGTAAGGGAGCTGTTTTTT	CASSRQGVRELFF
TRBJ2-7	TRBD1	TRBV7-2	few	TGTGCCAGCAGCTGGGACAGGGACGGCGAGCAGTACTTC	CASSWDRDGEQYF
TRBJ2-5	-	TRBV5-1	-	TGCGCCAGCAGCTTGTCGGGGGCCCAAGAGACCCAGTACTTC	CASSLSGAQETQYF
TRBJ1-2	TRBD1	TRBV19	-	TGTGCCAGTAGGCGTCAACAGGGGACCGATGGCTACACCTTC	CASRRQQGTDGYTF
TRBJ2-3	-	TRBV5-1	-	TGCGCCAGCAGCTTGGGATCGGGACTTAACACAGATACGCAGTATTTT	CASSLGSGLNTDTQYF
TRBJ2-1	-	TRBV7-9	-	TGTGCCAGCAGACAGGGTGCCTACAATGAGCAGTTCTTC	CASRQGAYNEQFF
TRBJ1-5	-	TRBV15	-	TGTGCCACCACCCTAGGGGGGTATAGCAATCAGCCCCAGCATTTT	CATTLGGYSNQPQHF
TRBJ2-1	-	TRBV25-1	-	TGTGCCAGCAGTGAATCCCCGTTTCTGGCCACCGTATACAATGAGCAGTTCTTC	CASSESPFLATVYNEQFF
TRBJ2-5	-	TRBV11-1	-	TGTGCCAGCAGCCGTGACGGGACCCAAGAGACCCAGTACTTC	CASSRDGTQETQYF
TRBJ1-2	-	TRBV18	-	TGTGCCAGCTCAAGGACCGCGACAGCCCTAAAGGGCGGCTATGGCTACACCTTC	CASSRTATALKGGYGYTF
TRBJ1-2	TRBD1	TRBV30	-	TGTGCCTGGAGTGTAGGGGGGCAGGGGGGCGGCTACACCTTC	CAWSVGGQGGGYTF
TRBJ2-7	-	TRBV18	-	TGTGCCAGCTCACCACGCAGGGGATACGAGCAGTACTTC	CASSPRRGYEQYF
TRBJ2-1	-	TRBV11-3	-	TGTGCCAGCAGCCCCACGGGTGGGGGGGCCCCCCATGAGCAGTTCTTC	CASSPTGGGAPHEQFF
TRBJ2-5	-	TRBV7-2	-	TGTGCCAGCAGCTTAGGGTCGGAGACCCAGTACTTC	CASSLGSETQYF
TRBJ1-5	TRBD1	TRBV5-5	-	TGTGCCAGCAGACCTACCGGGACAGATCATCAGCCCCAGCATTTT	CASRPTGTDHQPQHF
TRBJ2-7	TRBD1	TRBV5-4	-	TGTGCCAGCAGCCAGGGGGCAGCCTTCTACGAGCAGTACTTC	CASSQGAAFYEQYF
TRBJ2-1	TRBD2	TRBV6-2/TRBV6-3	many	TGTGCCAGCAGTCCCGCTGGGGGGGTCCACTCGGCTGAGCAGTTCTTC	CASSPAGGVHSAEQFF
TRBJ1-5	-	TRBV18	-	TGTGCCAGCTCCCTATTCCCCCGGGGAACTCATCAGCCCCAGCATTTT	CASSLFPRGTHQPQHF
TRBJ1-2	-	TRBV5-1	few	TGCGCCAGCAGCTTGGACAGACGCTATGGCTACACCTTC	CASSLDRRYGYTF
TRBJ1-3	-	TRBV19	-	TGTGCCAGTAGTAGACGGGAGACGCGGCTCGGAAACACCATATATTTT	CASSRRETRLGNTIYF
TRBJ1-5	-	TRBV21-1	-	TGTGCCAGCAGCAAAGATCACAGGGGGATTCCTAGCAATCAGCCCCAGCATTTT	CASSKDHRGIPSNQPQHF
TRBJ1-1	-	TRBV7-2	-	TGTGCCAGCAGCCGACAGGTTAACACTGAAGCTTTCTTT	CASSRQVNTEAFF
TRBJ1-3	-	TRBV3-1/TRBV3-2	-	TGTGCCAGCAGCCGAAAGGGGGCTGGAAACACCATATATTTT	CASSRKGAGNTIYF
TRBJ2-2	TRBD2	TRBV7-8	once	TGTGCCAGCAGCAACCGTCCTAGCGGGGGGACCGGGGAGCTGTTTTTT	CASSNRPSGGTGELFF
TRBJ1-3	-	TRBV9	-	TGTGCCAGCAGCGTAGACCCGGGAGATTCTGGAAACACCATATATTTT	CASSVDPGDSGNTIYF
TRBJ2-5	-	TRBV5-1	-	TGCGCCAGCAGTCAGAGCGGCCAAGAGACCCAGTACTTC	CASSQSGQETQYF
TRBJ1-3	-	TRBV9	-	TGTGCCAGCAGCGTAGTGGACTCGGGCTGGGTAAACACCATATATTTT	CASSVVDSGWVNTIYF
TRBJ2-1	-	TRBV19	-	TGTGCCAGTAGGCCACCAGAGAGCTCCTACAATGAGCAGTTCTTC	CASRPPESSYNEQFF
TRBJ2-2	-	TRBV19	-	TGTGCCAGTAGTATACCCACCGGGGAGCTGTTTTTT	CASSIPTGELFF
TRBJ1-2	-	TRBV20-1	-	TGCAGTGCTAGTTCGGCCGTCAACTATGGCTACACCTTC	CSASSAVNYGYTF
TRBJ1-5	TRBD1	TRBV28	-	TGTGCCACCCTCCTTCCCGCGGCCAGGGGGCGGAATCAGCCCCAGCATTTT	CATLLPAARGRNQPQHF
TRBJ1-6	TRBD1	TRBV24-1	-	TGTGCCACCAGTGGACAGGGAGGTTCACCCCTCCACTTT	CATSGQGGSPLHF
TRBJ1-2	TRBD1	TRBV5-5	-	TGTGCCAGCAGCTTGGGCGACAGGGGCTATGGCTACACCTTC	CASSLGDRGYGYTF
TRBJ1-1	TRBD1	TRBV29-1	few	TGCAGCGTTCGGACAGGCAACACTGAAGCTTTCTTT	CSVRTGNTEAFF
TRBJ2-5	TRBD2	TRBV24-1	-	TGTGCCACCAGTGACCCTGCCTGGACTAGCGGGGACCAAGAGACCCAGTACTTC	CATSDPAWTSGDQETQYF
TRBJ2-1	TRBD1	TRBV24-1	-	TGTGCCACCAGTGATACGGGACAGGGAACTCGCGATGAGCAGTTCTTC	CATSDTGQGTRDEQFF
TRBJ1-4	-	TRBV28	-	TGTGCCAGCAGTTTAAGACAGATTAATGAAAAACTGTTTTTT	CASSLRQINEKLFF
TRBJ1-4	-	TRBV7-9	-	TGTGCCAGCAGCCTCTTAGGAGCAACTAATGAAAAACTGTTTTTT	CASSLLGATNEKLFF
TRBJ2-1	-	TRBV9	once	TGTGCCAGCAGCGGAGCGACCTACAATGAGCAGTTCTTC	CASSGATYNEQFF
TRBJ2-5	TRBD2	TRBV11-3	-	TGTGCCAGCAGCTTATGGAAGCGGGGGAAGAAAGAGACCCAGTACTTC	CASSLWKRGKKETQYF
TRBJ2-5	TRBD2	TRBV18	-	TGTGCCAGCTCGCCAGCGGGGGAAGAGACCCAGTACTTC	CASSPAGEETQYF
TRBJ2-5	-	TRBV2	-	TGTGCCACCCATGGTGGGGGGTCCTACCAAGAGACCCAGTACTTC	CATHGGGSYQETQYF
TRBJ2-2	-	TRBV2	once	TGTGCCAGCAGTGAAGCGAGGCGAGCCGGGGAGCTGTTTTTT	CASSEARRAGELFF
TRBJ2-2	-	TRBV29-1	-	TGCAGCGTTGAAGACCAGCAAAAAAACACCGGGGAGCTGTTTTTT	CSVEDQQKNTGELFF
TRBJ1-2	TRBD1	TRBV5-6	-	TGTGCCAGCAGTAATCGGGGGGACAGGGGCCCCTCTAACTATGGCTACACCTTC	CASSNRGDRGPSNYGYTF
TRBJ1-3	TRBD1	TRBV5-1	-	TGCGCCAGCAGCGGAGGGACAGGCCCCTCCTCTGGAAACACCATATATTTT	CASSGGTGPSSGNTIYF
TRBJ2-7	-	TRBV3-1/TRBV3-2	-	TGTGCCAGCAGTTCGAAGGTCGCCTACGAGCAGTACTTC	CASSSKVAYEQYF
TRBJ2-5	-	TRBV7-3	-	TGTGCCAGCAGCTTCGGCAGCCAAGAGACCCAGTACTTC	CASSFGSQETQYF
TRBJ2-7	-	TRBV20-1	-	TGCAGTGCTAGTTTGTGGCAGGGACCCTACGAGCAGTACTTC	CSASLWQGPYEQYF
TRBJ1-5	-	TRBV9	few	TGTGCCAGCAGCCCGCGGGGAGAAAATCAGCCCCAGCATTTT	CASSPRGENQPQHF
TRBJ2-7	-	TRBV19	-	TGTGCCAGTAGCGTTGGGGGAGAGCAGTACTTC	CASSVGGEQYF
TRBJ2-5	TRBD1	TRBV24-1	-	TGTGCCACCAGTGACCGATCACAGGGGACGGGAGAGACCCAGTACTTC	CATSDRSQGTGETQYF
TRBJ2-5	-	TRBV5-1	-	TGCGCCAGCAGCTTGGGCAACGGAGTCCAAGAGACCCAGTACTTC	CASSLGNGVQETQYF
TRBJ1-2	-	TRBV7-8	-	TGTGCCAGCAGCCGTGGACAGCTGAGTGGCTACACCTTC	CASSRGQLSGYTF